The rows below give T cell receptor beta chains drawn from one sample of a study of T-cell reconstitution after alpha-beta-depleted transplantation in children. Via MiXCR, TCRdb re-called the PCR reads, giving one row per CDR3 protein. The sample contains 200,000 to 250,000 distinct CDR3 sequences, roughly 9% of which appear only once. Sequenced material: PBMCs from the stem cell graft donor, taken from the stem cell graft. Receptor source: a human donor who donated a stem cell graft to a child with acute lymphoblastic leukemia. CDR3s include the opening cysteine and the closing phenylalanine or tryptophan. Fields, in order: CDR3 protein, CDR3 DNA, clone size, J gene, V gene, D gene. D genes are given only for firm matches. Size values are once, few and many counts, or a class for expanded clones, and some rows have none.

CSARVPGPPGAETQYF	TGCAGTGCTAGAGTCCCAGGGCCACCCGGCGCGGAGACCCAGTACTTC	few	TRBJ2-5	TRBV20-1	.
CASSARVGAQKHGYTF	TGTGCCAGCAGCGCAAGGGTGGGTGCACAGAAACATGGCTACACCTTC	few	TRBJ1-2	TRBV9	.
CSARLGTGGYNEQFF	TGCAGTGCTAGACTCGGGACGGGCGGATACAATGAGCAGTTCTTC	few	TRBJ2-1	TRBV20-1	.
CSVGTGDNYGYTF	TGCAGCGTTGGGACAGGAGATAACTATGGCTACACCTTC	few	TRBJ1-2	TRBV29-1	TRBD1
CASSPTRDPTVPLAKNIQYF	TGTGCCAGCAGTCCCACACGGGACCCTACTGTTCCTCTGGCCAAAAACATTCAGTACTTC	.	TRBJ2-4	TRBV7-8	.
CASSRRQGDVLTF	TGCGCCAGCAGCCGCAGACAGGGGGACGTCCTGACTTTC	.	TRBJ2-6	TRBV5-1	TRBD1
CASSLVSGISYEQYF	TGTGCCAGCAGTTTAGTTAGCGGGATCTCCTACGAGCAGTACTTC	few	TRBJ2-7	TRBV12-3/TRBV12-4	TRBD2
CASRRSGQATLNTEAFF	TGTGCCAGCAGGCGAAGCGGACAGGCCACACTGAACACTGAAGCTTTCTTT	few	TRBJ1-1	TRBV6-2/TRBV6-3	TRBD1
CATHRTGGYEQYF	TGTGCCACCCACCGGACAGGAGGCTACGAGCAGTACTTC	many	TRBJ2-7	TRBV3-1	TRBD1
CASSWGTANRNTEAFF	TGTGCCAGCAGTTGGGGGACAGCAAACAGGAACACTGAAGCTTTCTTT	many	TRBJ1-1	TRBV12-3/TRBV12-4	TRBD1
CASRGTSGAHTDTQYF	TGTGCCAGCAGGGGGACTAGCGGGGCCCACACAGATACGCAGTATTTT	many	TRBJ2-3	TRBV6-1	TRBD2
CASSLFTGGRDTEAFF	TGTGCCAGCTCACTGTTCACAGGGGGCAGGGACACTGAAGCTTTCTTT	many	TRBJ1-1	TRBV18	TRBD1
CASSSNDNQPQHF	TGTGCCAGCAGTTCCAACGATAATCAGCCCCAGCATTTT	few	TRBJ1-5	TRBV12-3/TRBV12-4	.
CASSRPYGDTQYF	TGTGCCAGCAGCCGGCCTTATGGTGATACGCAGTATTTT	many	TRBJ2-3	TRBV3-1	.
CASAKETGTEAFF	TGCGCCAGCGCCAAAGAGACCGGCACTGAAGCTTTCTTT	.	TRBJ1-1	TRBV5-1	.
CASSLGSGPQHF	TGTGCCAGCAGCTTAGGGTCGGGGCCCCAGCATTTT	few	TRBJ1-5	TRBV7-6	.
CASSLLQGGDYNEQFF	TGTGCCAGCAGCTTACTACAGGGAGGCGACTACAATGAGCAGTTCTTC	many	TRBJ2-1	TRBV5-6	.
CASSADSVKETQYF	TGTGCCAGCAGCGCCGACAGCGTGAAAGAGACCCAGTACTTC	few	TRBJ2-5	TRBV7-2	.
CAIKSTRPNYEQYF	TGTGCCATCAAATCGACACGTCCGAACTACGAGCAGTACTTC	many	TRBJ2-7	TRBV10-3	.
CASSFEPFGPYEQYF	TGTGCCAGCAGCTTTGAGCCTTTTGGGCCCTACGAGCAGTACTTC	few	TRBJ2-7	TRBV7-9	.
CASIWDRAIGELFF	TGTGCCAGCATCTGGGACAGGGCTATCGGGGAGCTGTTTTTT	few	TRBJ2-2	TRBV12-3/TRBV12-4	TRBD1
CASILAGGGIELEYF	TGTGCCAGCATTTTAGCGGGGGGCGGGATTGAGCTGGAGTATTTT	many	TRBJ2-3	TRBV12-3/TRBV12-4	TRBD2
CASSLASGGVSSYNEQFF	TGCGCCAGCAGCTTGGCTAGCGGGGGCGTAAGCTCCTACAATGAGCAGTTCTTC	.	TRBJ2-1	TRBV5-1	TRBD2
CASSYSGGRPRNQPQHF	TGTGCCAGCAGTTACTCGGGGGGCAGGCCCCGAAATCAGCCCCAGCATTTT	.	TRBJ1-5	TRBV6-2/TRBV6-3	.
CSARDILAGGRETQYF	TGCAGTGCTAGAGACATACTAGCGGGGGGGCGTGAGACCCAGTACTTC	few	TRBJ2-5	TRBV20-1	TRBD2
CASSYGLVETQYF	TGTGCCAGCAGTTACGGACTTGTGGAGACCCAGTACTTC	many	TRBJ2-5	TRBV6-5	.
CASSALAASYEQYF	TGCGCCAGCAGCGCACTAGCGGCCTCCTACGAGCAGTACTTC	many	TRBJ2-7	TRBV5-1	TRBD2
CASSLSSALNTEAFF	TGTGCCAGCAGTTTATCGAGTGCTTTGAACACTGAAGCTTTCTTT	few	TRBJ1-1	TRBV27	.
CASSLAIGTAVNTEAFF	TGTGCCAGCAGCTTAGCAATAGGGACAGCGGTGAACACTGAAGCTTTCTTT	many	TRBJ1-1	TRBV7-8	TRBD1
CASSPDRSSPLHF	TGTGCCAGCTCACCGGACAGGAGTTCACCCCTCCACTTT	few	TRBJ1-6	TRBV18	TRBD1
CASSVAPMGDTGELFF	TGCGCCAGCAGCGTGGCCCCTATGGGGGACACCGGGGAGCTGTTTTTT	many	TRBJ2-2	TRBV5-1	.
CASSHQTDNYGYTF	TGTGCCAGCAGTCACCAGACTGATAACTATGGCTACACCTTC	many	TRBJ1-2	TRBV27	.
CASSFRLGTDYEQYF	TGTGCCAGTAGTTTTCGCCTCGGGACAGACTACGAGCAGTACTTC	.	TRBJ2-7	TRBV19	TRBD1
CASSPRVGGTAPNYGYTF	TGTGCCAGCAGCCCCCGAGTGGGGGGGACAGCACCTAACTATGGCTACACCTTC	few	TRBJ1-2	TRBV9	TRBD1
CASSAMTADTQYF	TGTGCCAGCTCAGCGATGACTGCAGATACGCAGTATTTT	few	TRBJ2-3	TRBV18	.
CAWSAGEGYQETQYF	TGTGCCTGGAGTGCCGGGGAAGGGTACCAAGAGACCCAGTACTTC	few	TRBJ2-5	TRBV30	.
CSVQGLFLNYGYTF	TGCAGCGTCCAGGGACTATTCCTGAACTATGGCTACACCTTC	many	TRBJ1-2	TRBV29-1	.
CASTLDLDPGGEQFF	TGTGCCAGCACCCTCGACTTAGACCCGGGGGGTGAGCAGTTCTTC	few	TRBJ2-1	TRBV7-2	TRBD2
CASSLTQGAVNEQFF	TGTGCCAGCAGTTTAACCCAGGGGGCCGTCAATGAGCAGTTCTTC	many	TRBJ2-1	TRBV27	TRBD1
CASHFGGSNEKLFF	TGTGCCAGCCACTTCGGCGGTTCTAATGAAAAACTGTTTTTT	few	TRBJ1-4	TRBV6-1	.
CASSLLESAETQYF	TGTGCCAGCAGCCTACTCGAGTCGGCTGAGACCCAGTACTTC	few	TRBJ2-5	TRBV6-5	.
CASSLTPDRNTEAFF	TGTGCCAGCAGCTTAACCCCGGACAGGAACACTGAAGCTTTCTTT	few	TRBJ1-1	TRBV7-8	.
CASSYFPGDTQYF	TGTGCCAGCAGTTACTTTCCCGGGGATACGCAGTATTTT	.	TRBJ2-3	TRBV6-5	.
CASSKSLSTDTQYF	TGCGCCAGCAGCAAATCTCTCAGCACAGATACGCAGTATTTT	many	TRBJ2-3	TRBV4-1	.
CAWTTGSEAFF	TGTGCCTGGACAACAGGGTCTGAAGCTTTCTTT	few	TRBJ1-1	TRBV30	.
CSVVPGWGYGYTF	TGCAGCGTTGTCCCAGGATGGGGCTATGGCTACACCTTC	.	TRBJ1-2	TRBV29-1	.
CASTNVLSRIAKNIQYF	TGTGCCAGCACCAACGTTCTGTCGCGAATAGCCAAAAACATTCAGTACTTC	many	TRBJ2-4	TRBV5-5	.
CASMRETGLSGANVLTF	TGTGCCAGCATGAGGGAGACAGGCCTATCTGGGGCCAACGTCCTGACTTTC	few	TRBJ2-6	TRBV6-1	.
CAISESKRDRVRANYGYTF	TGTGCCATCAGTGAGTCGAAGAGGGACAGGGTGAGGGCTAACTATGGCTACACCTTC	few	TRBJ1-2	TRBV10-3	TRBD1
CASRQLRTGVSPLHF	TGTGCCAGCAGGCAGCTCCGGACAGGGGTTTCACCCCTCCACTTT	.	TRBJ1-6	TRBV25-1	TRBD1
CASSVAPSGGPAPPEQYF	TGTGCCAGCAGCGTAGCACCTAGCGGGGGGCCGGCCCCCCCTGAGCAGTACTTC	few	TRBJ2-7	TRBV9	TRBD2
CATSRDIAAPSGGGGAQFF	TGTGCCACCAGCAGAGATATCGCCGCTCCTAGCGGGGGGGGCGGAGCGCAGTTCTTC	.	TRBJ2-1	TRBV15	TRBD2
CSARFWTENTEAFF	TGCAGTGCTAGGTTTTGGACAGAGAACACTGAAGCTTTCTTT	.	TRBJ1-1	TRBV20-1	.
CASSLTDGVSSYEQYF	TGCGCCAGCAGCCTGACCGACGGGGTCTCCTCCTACGAGCAGTACTTC	few	TRBJ2-7	TRBV4-1	.
CASSYLDTQYF	TGTGCCAGCAGCTACCTAGATACGCAGTATTTT	.	TRBJ2-3	TRBV11-2	.
CASSSSGSRTGELFF	TGCGCCAGCAGCTCCTCAGGGAGTCGAACCGGGGAGCTGTTTTTT	.	TRBJ2-2	TRBV5-1	.
CASSQGLHQETQYF	TGTGCCAGCAGCCAGGGACTCCACCAAGAGACCCAGTACTTC	few	TRBJ2-5	TRBV3-1	.